These T cell receptor beta chains were read from a single sample in a study of CD8+CD57+ T cells in acquired aplastic anemia. TCRdb reprocessed the reads via MiXCR and lists one record per CDR3 protein. The table includes 400,000 to 450,000 distinct CDR3 sequences, 55% to 75% detected once. Sequenced material: sorted CD4+, CD8+, or CD8+CD57+ T cells (not recorded which) from PBMCs. The receptor set was obtained from a human donor in good health, serving as a control. Both conserved end residues are part of each CDR3. A D gene is named only where the DNA matches it firmly. Size values are once, few and many counts, or a class for expanded clones, and some rows have none.

j_call clone_size d_call v_call cdr3_nt cdr3_aa
TRBJ1-2 many NA TRBV5-6 TGTGCCAGCAGCCCGGGGGGCGATGGCTACACCTTC CASSPGGDGYTF
TRBJ1-1 NA NA TRBV11-2 TGTGCCAGGGGCATAGGGGGGGGGCCTGAAGCTTTCTTT CARGIGGGPEAFF
TRBJ1-1 once NA TRBV29-1 TGCAGCATTGGCGAAGTGGGGAACACTGAAGCTTTCTTT CSIGEVGNTEAFF
TRBJ2-7 once NA TRBV20-1 TGCAGTGCTAGAGACGCTAGGGGCTACGAGCAGTACTTC CSARDARGYEQYF
TRBJ1-3 NA NA TRBV7-2 TGTGCCAGCAGCCGCGGAGGGCATGGAAACACCATATATTTT CASSRGGHGNTIYF
TRBJ2-5 NA NA TRBV7-2 TGTGCCAGCAGCTTGGCTCCAGAACAAGAGACCCAGTACTTC CASSLAPEQETQYF
TRBJ2-7 once NA TRBV7-2 TGTGCCAGCAGCTTAGCGATAAGCTCCTACGAGCAGTACTTC CASSLAISSYEQYF
TRBJ1-2 NA NA TRBV6-1 TGTGCCAGCAAGAGCCGGGACATAGGTGGCTACACCTTC CASKSRDIGGYTF
TRBJ1-2 many NA TRBV15 TGTGCCACCAGCGTGAGGACCGGTGGCTACACCTTC CATSVRTGGYTF
TRBJ1-3 few NA TRBV30 TGTGCCTGGGGGGTAGGGGGAAACACCATATATTTT CAWGVGGNTIYF
TRBJ1-1 NA NA TRBV11-2 TGTGCCAGCAGTCCCGAGGCTACGGGAGTCTCTGAAGCTTTCTTT CASSPEATGVSEAFF
TRBJ1-3 NA NA TRBV10-3 TGTGCCATCCAAGCCGGGACCCCCTCTGGAAACACCATATATTTT CAIQAGTPSGNTIYF
TRBJ2-7 NA TRBD1 TRBV5-6 TGTGCCAGCAGCCCGGGACAGCAATCCTACGAGCAGTACTTC CASSPGQQSYEQYF
TRBJ2-7 NA TRBD1 TRBV5-1 TGTGCCAGCAGCTTGGGACAGGGGTGGAACGAGCAGTACTTC CASSLGQGWNEQYF
TRBJ2-1 once NA TRBV19 TGTGCCAGCAGCTCGAGATGGTACAATGAGCAGTTCTTC CASSSRWYNEQFF
TRBJ1-2 NA NA TRBV7-2 TGCGCCAGCAGCCAAGATACCAGCGCGACCAGGGGCTACACCTTC CASSQDTSATRGYTF
TRBJ1-2 NA NA TRBV6-5 TGTGCCAGCAGACCAGGGCAGGGCCGAGAGGGCTACACCTTC CASRPGQGREGYTF
TRBJ2-5 NA NA TRBV29-1 TGCAGCGTCCCACCCGGGGTAGGGACACAAGAGACCCAGTACTTC CSVPPGVGTQETQYF
TRBJ1-6 NA NA TRBV11-2 TGCGCCAGCAGCGAAGATTCGCAGTGGAATTCACCCCTCCACTTT CASSEDSQWNSPLHF
TRBJ1-1 many NA TRBV20-1 TGCAGTGCTAGAACTTGGGACGGCGGTGAAGCTTTCTTT CSARTWDGGEAFF
TRBJ1-3 NA TRBD1 TRBV10-3 TGTGCCATCAGAGACACAGGGGTGTCTGGAAACACCATATATTTT CAIRDTGVSGNTIYF
TRBJ2-7 many NA TRBV19 TGTGCCAGTAGTATAGATCCACGCAGCCCCACCTACGAGCAGTACTTC CASSIDPRSPTYEQYF
TRBJ2-7 many TRBD1 TRBV29-1 TGCAGCGTTGATCGGACAGGGAATCTACGCGAGCAGTACTTC CSVDRTGNLREQYF
TRBJ2-3 NA NA TRBV7-2 TGTGCCAGCAGTTTTCTTGGGTCCCATACAGAGTATTTT CASSFLGSHTEYF
TRBJ2-3 many NA TRBV5-1 TGCGCCAGCAGCTTTATGAGACCAGAGGATACGCAGTATTTT CASSFMRPEDTQYF
TRBJ1-3 NA NA TRBV10-2 TGTGCCAGCAGTAGGTCAGCACCAAACGCGGGAAACACCATATATTTT CASSRSAPNAGNTIYF
TRBJ1-6 many NA TRBV6-2/TRBV6-3 TGTGCCAGCAGACGGAGCTCCTATAATTCACCCCTCCACTTT CASRRSSYNSPLHF
TRBJ2-2 NA TRBD2 TRBV7-2 TGCGCCAGCAGCCTAGGTCTAGCGGGGAGTGGGGAGTTGTTTTTT CASSLGLAGSGELFF
TRBJ2-1 once NA TRBV6-5 TGTGCCAGCATTGCGGACAGTTACAATGAGCAGTTCTTC CASIADSYNEQFF
TRBJ2-4 many TRBD2 TRBV7-3 TGTGCCAGCATCTCTAGCGGGGGGGCCGTAGCCAAAAACATTCAGTACTTC CASISSGGAVAKNIQYF
TRBJ2-6 NA TRBD2 TRBV9 TGTGCCAGCAGCGAAGGGTGGCAAGCGGGAACTTACGGGGCCAACGTCCTGACTTTC CASSEGWQAGTYGANVLTF
TRBJ2-3 once TRBD2 TRBV6-1 TGTGCCAGCACCAAACTAGCGGTTGACACAGATACGCAGTATTTT CASTKLAVDTDTQYF
TRBJ1-1 NA NA TRBV20-1 TGCAGTGCTGGGCGGAACCGTCCCTACGAAGCTTTCTTT CSAGRNRPYEAFF
TRBJ2-3 NA NA TRBV7-8 TGTGCCAGCAGCTTAAACGGGTACACAGAAGCTTTCTTTTATTTT CASSLNGYTEAFFYF
TRBJ1-5 many TRBD1 TRBV7-2 TGTGCCAGCAGCGTCCCAGGGGGAGAGCCCCAGCATTTT CASSVPGGEPQHF
TRBJ2-4 many TRBD1 TRBV19 TGTGCCAGTAGTACCGGACAGGGCGGCATTCAGTACTTC CASSTGQGGIQYF
TRBJ1-1 NA NA TRBV20-1 TGCAGTGCACAGATTTTAGCCCCCATGAACACTGAAGCTTTCTTT CSAQILAPMNTEAFF
TRBJ1-2 NA NA TRBV20-1 TGCAGTGCTAGAGATGTACGGGGGGCCTATGGCTACACCTTC CSARDVRGAYGYTF
TRBJ1-3 NA NA TRBV7-8 TGTGCCAGCAGCCCAAGGACCGGAAACGGCATCAATTTC CASSPRTGNGINF
TRBJ1-1 NA NA TRBV20-1 TGCAGTGCTAGCGAACGAAGGAGGGGGGCTGAAGCTTTCTTT CSASERRRGAEAFF